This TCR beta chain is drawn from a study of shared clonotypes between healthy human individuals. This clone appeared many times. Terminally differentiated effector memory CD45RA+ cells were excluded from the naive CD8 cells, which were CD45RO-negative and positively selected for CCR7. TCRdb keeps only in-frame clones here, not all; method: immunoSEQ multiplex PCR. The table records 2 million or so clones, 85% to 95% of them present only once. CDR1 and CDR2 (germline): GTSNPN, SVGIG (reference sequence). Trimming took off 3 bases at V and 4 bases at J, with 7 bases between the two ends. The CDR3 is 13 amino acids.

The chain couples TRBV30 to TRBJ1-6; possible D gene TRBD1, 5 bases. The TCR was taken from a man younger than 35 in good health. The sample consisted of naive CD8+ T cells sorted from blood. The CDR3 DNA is TGTGCCTGGAGGACAGATTATAATTCACCCCTCCACTTT. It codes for CAWRTDYNSPLHF. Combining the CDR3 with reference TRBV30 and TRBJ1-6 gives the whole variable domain SQTIHQWPATLVQPVGSPLSLECTVEGTSNPNLYWYRQAAGRGLQLLFYSVGIGQISSEVPQNLSASRPQDRQFILSSKKLLLSDSGFYLCAWRTDYNSPLHFGNGTRLTVT.